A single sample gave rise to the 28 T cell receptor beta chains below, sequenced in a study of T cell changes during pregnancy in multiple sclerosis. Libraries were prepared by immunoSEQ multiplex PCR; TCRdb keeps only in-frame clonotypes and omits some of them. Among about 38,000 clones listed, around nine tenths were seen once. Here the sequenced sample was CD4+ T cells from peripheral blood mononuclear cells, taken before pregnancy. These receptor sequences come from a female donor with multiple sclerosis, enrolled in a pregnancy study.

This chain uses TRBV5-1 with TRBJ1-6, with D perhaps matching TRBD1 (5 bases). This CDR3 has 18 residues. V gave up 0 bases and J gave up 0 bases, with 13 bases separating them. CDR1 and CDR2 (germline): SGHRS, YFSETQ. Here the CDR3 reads CASSLAGGRGSYNSPLHF. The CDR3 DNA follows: TGCGCCAGCAGCTTGGCCGGGGGTCGGGGCTCCTATAATTCACCCCTCCACTTT.

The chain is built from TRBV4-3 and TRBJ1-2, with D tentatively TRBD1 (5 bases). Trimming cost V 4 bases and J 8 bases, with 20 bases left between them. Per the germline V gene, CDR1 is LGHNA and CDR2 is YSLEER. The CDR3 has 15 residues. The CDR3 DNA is TGCGCCAGCAGCCGAGGTGGGGCGTTCCCCTGGGGCTACACCTTC. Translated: CASSRGGAFPWGYTF.

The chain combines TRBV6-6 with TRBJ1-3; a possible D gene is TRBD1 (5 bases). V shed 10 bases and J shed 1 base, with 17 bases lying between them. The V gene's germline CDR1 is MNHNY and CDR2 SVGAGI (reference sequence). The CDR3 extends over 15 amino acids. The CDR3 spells CATLLAQGSGNTIYF. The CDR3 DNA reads TGTGCCACCCTCCTTGCCCAGGGATCTGGAAACACCATATATTTT.

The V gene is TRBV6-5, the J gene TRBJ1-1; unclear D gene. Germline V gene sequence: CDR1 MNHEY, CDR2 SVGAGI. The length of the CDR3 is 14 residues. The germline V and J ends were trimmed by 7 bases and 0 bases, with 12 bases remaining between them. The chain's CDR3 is CASTRAQMNTEAFF. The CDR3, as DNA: TGTGCCAGCACGAGGGCCCAAATGAACACTGAAGCTTTCTTT.

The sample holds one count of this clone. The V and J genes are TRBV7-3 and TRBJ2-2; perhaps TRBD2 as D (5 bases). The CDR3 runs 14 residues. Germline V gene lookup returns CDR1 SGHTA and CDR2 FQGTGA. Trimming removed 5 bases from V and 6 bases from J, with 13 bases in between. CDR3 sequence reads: CASSLRGGPGELFF. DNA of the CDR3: TGTGCCAGCAGCCTACGAGGCGGGCCCGGGGAGCTGTTTTTT.

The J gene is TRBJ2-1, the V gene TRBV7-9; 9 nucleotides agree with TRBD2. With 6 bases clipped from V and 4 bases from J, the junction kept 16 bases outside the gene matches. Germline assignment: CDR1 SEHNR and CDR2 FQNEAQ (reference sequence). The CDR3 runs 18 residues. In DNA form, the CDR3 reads TGTGCCAGCAGTACCCTTGTGGCGCGGGGGGGTCGTTACAATGAGCAGTTCTTC. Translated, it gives CASSTLVARGGRYNEQFF.

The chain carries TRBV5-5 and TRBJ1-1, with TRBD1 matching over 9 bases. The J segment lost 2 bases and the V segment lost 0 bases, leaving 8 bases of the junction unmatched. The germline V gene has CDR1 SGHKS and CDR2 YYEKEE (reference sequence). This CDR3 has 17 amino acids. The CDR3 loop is CASSLGTGVIFNTEAFF. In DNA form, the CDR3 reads TGTGCCAGCAGCTTGGGGACAGGGGTGATATTTAACACTGAAGCTTTCTTT.

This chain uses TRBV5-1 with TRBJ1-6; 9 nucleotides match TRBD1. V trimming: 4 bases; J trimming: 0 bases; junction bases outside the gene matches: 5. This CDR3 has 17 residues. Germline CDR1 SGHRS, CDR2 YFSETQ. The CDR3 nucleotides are TGCGCCAGCAGCCTAGGGACAGGGTTCTCCTATAATTCACCCCTCCACTTT. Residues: CASSLGTGFSYNSPLHF.

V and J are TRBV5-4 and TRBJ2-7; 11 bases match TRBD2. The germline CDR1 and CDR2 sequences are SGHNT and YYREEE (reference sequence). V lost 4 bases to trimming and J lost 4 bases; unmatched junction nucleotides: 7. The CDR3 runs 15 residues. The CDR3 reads CASSGSGTSGYEQYF. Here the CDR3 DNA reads TGTGCCAGCAGCGGATCCGGGACTAGCGGATACGAGCAGTACTTC.

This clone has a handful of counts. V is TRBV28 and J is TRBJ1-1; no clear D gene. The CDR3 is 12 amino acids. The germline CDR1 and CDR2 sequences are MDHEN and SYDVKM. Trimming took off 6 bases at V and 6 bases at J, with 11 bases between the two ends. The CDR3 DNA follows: TGTGCCAGCAGCCCCCTTGCGGCTGAAGCTTTCTTT. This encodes CASSPLAAEAFF.

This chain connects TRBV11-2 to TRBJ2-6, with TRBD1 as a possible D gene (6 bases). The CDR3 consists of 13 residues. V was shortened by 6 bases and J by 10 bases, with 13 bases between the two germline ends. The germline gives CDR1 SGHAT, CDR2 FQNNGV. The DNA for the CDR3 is TGTGCCAGCAGTCGACTTGACAGGAACGTCCTGACTTTC. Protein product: CASSRLDRNVLTF.

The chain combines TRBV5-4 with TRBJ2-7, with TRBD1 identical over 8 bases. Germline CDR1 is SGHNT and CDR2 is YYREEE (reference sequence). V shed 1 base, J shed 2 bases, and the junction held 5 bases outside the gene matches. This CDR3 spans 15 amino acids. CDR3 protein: CASSLRTGLTYEQYF. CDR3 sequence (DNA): TGTGCCAGCAGCTTGCGGACAGGGCTAACCTACGAGCAGTACTTC.

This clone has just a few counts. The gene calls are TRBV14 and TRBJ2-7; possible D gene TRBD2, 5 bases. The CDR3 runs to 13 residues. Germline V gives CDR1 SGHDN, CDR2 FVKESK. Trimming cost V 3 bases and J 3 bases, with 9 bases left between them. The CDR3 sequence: CASSQLRDYEQYF. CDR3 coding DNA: TGTGCCAGCAGCCAGTTGAGGGACTACGAGCAGTACTTC.

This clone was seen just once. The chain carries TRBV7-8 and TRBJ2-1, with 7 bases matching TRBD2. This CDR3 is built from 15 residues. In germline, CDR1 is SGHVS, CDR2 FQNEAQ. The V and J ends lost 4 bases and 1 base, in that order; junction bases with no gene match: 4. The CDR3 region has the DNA TGTGCCAGCAGCTCCCGGGGGGATTCCTACAATGAGCAGTTCTTC. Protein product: CASSSRGDSYNEQFF. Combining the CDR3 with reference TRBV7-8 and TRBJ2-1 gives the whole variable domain GAGVSQSPRYKVAKRGQDVALRCDPISGHVSLFWYQQALGQGPEFLTYFQNEAQLDKSGLPSDRFFAERPEGSVSTLKIQRTQQEDSAVYLCASSSRGDSYNEQFFGPGTRLTVL.

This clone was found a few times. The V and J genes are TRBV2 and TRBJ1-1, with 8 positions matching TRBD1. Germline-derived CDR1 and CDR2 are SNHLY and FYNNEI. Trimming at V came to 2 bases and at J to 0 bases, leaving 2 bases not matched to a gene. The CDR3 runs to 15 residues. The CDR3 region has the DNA TGTGCCAGCAGTGAACAGGGGGCTATGAACACTGAAGCTTTCTTT. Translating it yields CASSEQGAMNTEAFF.

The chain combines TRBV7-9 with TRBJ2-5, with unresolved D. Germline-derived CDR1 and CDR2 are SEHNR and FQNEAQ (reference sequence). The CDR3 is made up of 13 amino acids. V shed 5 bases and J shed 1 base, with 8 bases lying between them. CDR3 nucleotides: TGTGCCAGCAGCCCCCAAATCCAAGAGACCCAGTACTTC. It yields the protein CASSPQIQETQYF.

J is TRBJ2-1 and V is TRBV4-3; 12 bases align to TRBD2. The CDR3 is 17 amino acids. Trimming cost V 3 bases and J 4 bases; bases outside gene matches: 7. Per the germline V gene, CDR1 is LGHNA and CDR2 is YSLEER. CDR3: CASSQGLAGGLYNEQFF. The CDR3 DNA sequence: TGCGCCAGCAGCCAGGGGCTAGCGGGGGGGCTATACAATGAGCAGTTCTTC.

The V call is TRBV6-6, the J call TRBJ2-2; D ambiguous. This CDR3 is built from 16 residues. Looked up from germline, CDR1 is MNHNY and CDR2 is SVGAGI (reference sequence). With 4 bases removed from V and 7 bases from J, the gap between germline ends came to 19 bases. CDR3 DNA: TGTGCCAGCAGTTTATCCCGGGTAACAATAGGCGGGGAGCTGTTTTTT. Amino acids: CASSLSRVTIGGELFF.

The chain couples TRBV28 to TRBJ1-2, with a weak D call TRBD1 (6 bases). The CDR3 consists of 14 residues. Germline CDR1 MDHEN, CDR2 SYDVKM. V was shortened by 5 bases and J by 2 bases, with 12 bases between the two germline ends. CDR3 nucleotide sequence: TGTGCCAGCAGTCGACCCGGACAGAACTATGGCTACACCTTC. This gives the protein CASSRPGQNYGYTF.

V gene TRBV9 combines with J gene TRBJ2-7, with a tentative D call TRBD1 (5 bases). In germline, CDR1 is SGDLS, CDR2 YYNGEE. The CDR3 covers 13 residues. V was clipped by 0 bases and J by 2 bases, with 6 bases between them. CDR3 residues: CASSVGQTYEQYF. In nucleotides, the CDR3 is TGTGCCAGCAGCGTAGGACAGACCTACGAGCAGTACTTC.

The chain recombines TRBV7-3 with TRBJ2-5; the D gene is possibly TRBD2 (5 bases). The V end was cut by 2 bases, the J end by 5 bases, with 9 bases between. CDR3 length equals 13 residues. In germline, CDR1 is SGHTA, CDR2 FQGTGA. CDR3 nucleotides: TGTGCCAGCAGCTTAGGGGAGTTCGAGACCCAGTACTTC. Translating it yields CASSLGEFETQYF.

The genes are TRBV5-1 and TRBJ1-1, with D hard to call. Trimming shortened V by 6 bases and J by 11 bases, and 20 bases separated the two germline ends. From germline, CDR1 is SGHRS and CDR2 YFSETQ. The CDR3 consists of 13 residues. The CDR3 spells CASTFLGSEEAFF. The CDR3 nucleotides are TGCGCCAGCACCTTTTTAGGGAGCGAGGAGGCTTTCTTT.

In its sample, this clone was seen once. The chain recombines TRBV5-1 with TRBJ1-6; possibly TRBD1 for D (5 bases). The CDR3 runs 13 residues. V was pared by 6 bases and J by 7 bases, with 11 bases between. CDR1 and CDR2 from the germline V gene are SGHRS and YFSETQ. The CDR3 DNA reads TGCGCCAGCACTGACAGCGAAAATTCACCCCTCCACTTT. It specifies CASTDSENSPLHF.

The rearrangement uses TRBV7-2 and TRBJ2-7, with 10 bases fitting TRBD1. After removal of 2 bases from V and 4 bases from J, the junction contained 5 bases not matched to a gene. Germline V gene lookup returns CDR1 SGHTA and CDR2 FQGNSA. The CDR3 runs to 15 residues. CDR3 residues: CASSLRQGATYEQYF. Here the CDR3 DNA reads TGTGCCAGCAGCTTAAGACAGGGGGCTACGTACGAGCAGTACTTC.

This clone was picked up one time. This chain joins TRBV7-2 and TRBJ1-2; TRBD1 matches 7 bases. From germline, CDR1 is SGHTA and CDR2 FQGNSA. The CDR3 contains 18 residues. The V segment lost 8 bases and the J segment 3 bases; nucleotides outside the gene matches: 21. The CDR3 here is CASLIILGLAGGHYGYTF. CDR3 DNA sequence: TGTGCCAGCTTGATCATCTTGGGTCTGGCAGGGGGTCACTATGGCTACACCTTC.

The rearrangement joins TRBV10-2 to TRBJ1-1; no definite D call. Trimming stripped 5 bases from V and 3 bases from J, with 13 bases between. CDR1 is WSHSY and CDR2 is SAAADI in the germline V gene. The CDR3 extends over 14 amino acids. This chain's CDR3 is CASSRGGLYTEAFF. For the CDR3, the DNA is TGCGCCAGCAGTCGGGGAGGGCTTTACACTGAAGCTTTCTTT.

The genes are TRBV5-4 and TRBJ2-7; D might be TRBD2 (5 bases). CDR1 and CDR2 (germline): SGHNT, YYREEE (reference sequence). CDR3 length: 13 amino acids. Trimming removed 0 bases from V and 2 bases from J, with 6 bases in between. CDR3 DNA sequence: TGTGCCAGCAGCTTGGACGGGACCTACGAGCAGTACTTC. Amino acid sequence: CASSLDGTYEQYF.

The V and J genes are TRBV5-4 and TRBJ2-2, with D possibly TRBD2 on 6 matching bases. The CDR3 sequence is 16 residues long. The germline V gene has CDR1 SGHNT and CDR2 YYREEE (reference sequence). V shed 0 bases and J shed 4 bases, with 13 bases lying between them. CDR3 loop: CASSLARLVGTGELFF. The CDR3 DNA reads TGTGCCAGCAGCTTGGCGCGACTAGTAGGCACCGGGGAGCTGTTTTTT.